This TCR beta chain was sequenced for a study of cytomegalovirus exposure and HLA in healthy donors. The study's findings and limits: Confirmation was obtained in vitro that three CMV-associated chains are specific for CMV antigens. Clusters of TCRs from the first cohort tended to co-occur in the 110 or so validation repertoires (as a later analysis found).

Separate from the roughly 670-subject first cohort, the approximately 120-subject validation cohort was the one that the donors belonged to. Clones were read by immunoSEQ multiplex PCR, and TCRdb kept only the in-frame ones, dropping some. The sample yields around 250,000 clones, around 91% seen once. With regard to this clone: Antigen specificity is unknown.

Trimming removed 5 bases from V and 4 bases from J; junction bases left unmatched: 6. The CDR3 has 15 residues. CDR1 SEHNR and CDR2 FQNEAQ come from the germline V gene (reference sequence). The receptor was derived from a young woman in good health and CMV-seronegative. V is TRBV7-9 and J is TRBJ1-5; 9 positions agree with TRBD1. The sequenced sample consisted of PBMCs. The CDR3 sequence is CASSTSGTGNQPQHF. Here the CDR3 DNA reads TGTGCCAGCAGCACCTCCGGGACAGGGAATCAGCCCCAGCATTTT.